The clone carrying this T cell receptor beta chain was seen ten or more times. The entry originates in a study of read filtering for tumor transcriptome and immune sequencing. The library was built from around 380 ng RNA with molecular barcoded adaptors for alpha/delta and beta/gamma chains. TCRdb re-called the reads through MiXCR, storing one row per CDR3 protein. The sample has 30,000 to 35,000 distinct CDR3 sequences, approximately 17% seen once. The germline gives CDR1 MDHEN, CDR2 SYDVKM. V lost 2 bases and J lost 0, with 10 bases in between. The CDR3 spans 16 residues. Sequences were obtained from a population of CD138-negative cells sorted from bone marrow. The sequence was collected from a donor at least 40 years old with multiple myeloma. V and J are TRBV28 and TRBJ1-4; no definite D call. In DNA form, the CDR3 reads TGTGCCAGCAGTTTAGTCGGGTCTGCAACTAATGAAAAACTGTTTTTT. Protein product: CASSLVGSATNEKLFF.